This T cell receptor beta chain was captured in a study of OX40 agonist ivuxolimab in advanced cancers. Study context: Dose-escalation cases comprised hepatocellular carcinoma, melanoma, renal cell or head and neck cancer. Partial responses were seen in three patients, one with hepatocellular carcinoma and two with cutaneous melanoma.

Method: immunoSEQ multiplex PCR; TCRdb's copy keeps in-frame clones and lacks some. The top ten hold approximately 15% of the sample, which has fewer than 9,000 clones, more than 70% seen once. Turning to this clone: What it binds is not known.

General study results and limits: Determination of antigen specificity was not performed for the expanded peripheral T cells.

The junction had 8 bases not matched to a gene; V was cut back by 2 bases and J by 5 bases. Per the germline V gene, CDR1 is MGHRA and CDR2 is YSYEKL. CDR3 length equals 15 residues. Material: CD4+ or CD8+ T cells sorted from blood, obtained in a trial of the OX40 agonist ivuxolimab. The gene calls are TRBV4-1 and TRBJ2-7; TRBD1 aligns across 8 bases. The origin of this receptor is an adult with an advanced solid tumor such as melanoma, head and neck, liver or kidney cancer. This chain's CDR3 is CASSQRTGNFDEQYF. Here the CDR3 DNA reads TGCGCCAGCAGCCAAAGGACAGGGAATTTCGACGAGCAGTACTTC.